The 9 T cell receptor beta chains presented below share a single source sample, sequenced in a study of somatic mutations in cytotoxic T cells in rheumatoid arthritis. Repertoires were generated with immunoSEQ multiplex PCR, while TCRdb's copy carries only in-frame clones and drops some. The sample consists of roughly 18,000 clones, about 73% of them appearing once. Sequencing input: CD8+ T cells sorted from blood. The receptors shown here come from a woman aged 55 to 70 in good health.

About this clone: Other DNA sequences in this sample translate to the same CDR3. The chain links TRBV30 to TRBJ1-2; the match to TRBD1 covers 9 bases. V was pared by 5 bases and J by 8 bases, with 12 bases of the junction left unmatched. From germline, CDR1 is GTSNPN and CDR2 SVGIG (reference sequence). This CDR3 has 14 amino acids. CDR3 loop: CAWYGQGPPHGYTF. Written as DNA, the CDR3 is TGTGCCTGGTATGGACAGGGGCCGCCGCACGGCTACACCTTC. The entire variable domain, with the rest obtained from reference TRBV30 and TRBJ1-2, is as follows: SQTIHQWPATLVQPVGSPLSLECTVEGTSNPNLYWYRQAAGRGLQLLFYSVGIGQISSEVPQNLSASRPQDRQFILSSKKLLLSDSGFYLCAWYGQGPPHGYTFGSGTRLTVV.

The gene calls are TRBV11-2 and TRBJ1-2, with D hard to call. The V and J ends lost 1 base and 8 bases respectively, with 17 bases between them. CDR1 is SGHAT and CDR2 is FQNNGV in the germline V gene. The CDR3 consists of 15 residues. Here the CDR3 DNA reads TGTGCCAGCAGCTTAGCCCCCCGGACGGGCCAGGGCTACACCTTC. Amino acids: CASSLAPRTGQGYTF. Full variable domain (outside the CDR3, taken from reference TRBV11-2 and TRBJ1-2): EAGVAQSPRYKIIEKRQSVAFWCNPISGHATLYWYQQILGQGPKLLIQFQNNGVVDDSQLPKDRFSAERLKGVDSTLKIQPAKLEDSAVYLCASSLAPRTGQGYTFGSGTRLTVV.

The rearrangement links TRBV6-4 to TRBJ2-5; D possibly corresponds to TRBD1 (5 bases). The CDR3 length is 13 residues. Trimming shortened V by 2 bases and J by 3 bases, and 7 bases separated the two germline ends. The germline V gene encodes CDR1 MRHNA and CDR2 SNTAGT. CDR3 amino acids: CASSDGAEETQYF. CDR3 coding DNA: TGTGCCAGCAGTGACGGGGCAGAAGAGACCCAGTACTTC.

There are a few counts of this clone. The rearrangement links TRBV5-1 to TRBJ2-1; no reliable D call. The CDR3 is 11 residues long. V was shortened by 2 bases and J by 8 bases, with 5 bases between the two germline ends. Germline values: CDR1 SGHRS, CDR2 YFSETQ. CDR3 coding DNA: TGCGCCAGCAGCTTTGCGGATGAGCAGTTCTTC. Amino acid sequence: CASSFADEQFF.

This chain joins TRBV9 and TRBJ2-5; 9 positions match TRBD2. The CDR3 consists of 15 residues. Germline CDR1 is SGDLS and CDR2 is YYNGEE. The V segment lost 3 bases and the J segment 0 bases; nucleotides outside the gene matches: 3. The DNA for the CDR3 is TGTGCCAGCAGCGCTAGCGGGAACAACCAAGAGACCCAGTACTTC. Protein product: CASSASGNNQETQYF.

This clone has only a few counts. J is TRBJ1-1 and V is TRBV6-5, with D perhaps matching TRBD1 (5 bases). The CDR3 sequence is 14 residues long. Trimming removed 2 bases at V and 5 bases at J, with 12 bases between. Germline assignment: CDR1 MNHEY and CDR2 SVGAGI. CDR3: CASSYGAGWTEAFF. DNA of the CDR3: TGTGCCAGCAGTTACGGGGCGGGATGGACTGAAGCTTTCTTT.

The genes are TRBV5-4 and TRBJ2-1; D gene unclear. V dropped 10 bases and J dropped 4 bases, with 9 bases sitting between them. CDR3 length: 11 amino acids. CDR1 is SGHNT and CDR2 is YYREEE in the germline V gene (reference sequence). CDR3 sequence (DNA): TGTGCCGTTCACGGGTACAATGAGCAGTTCTTC. Residues: CAVHGYNEQFF.

The V gene is TRBV30, the J gene TRBJ2-2; TRBD1 is a possible D gene (6 bases). Germline V lookup: CDR1 GTSNPN, CDR2 SVGIG (reference sequence). This CDR3 comprises 12 residues. V was clipped by 8 bases and J by 6 bases, with 13 bases between them. CDR3 region: CASDTGSGELFF. The CDR3 DNA reads TGTGCCAGCGATACAGGGTCCGGGGAGCTGTTTTTT.

This clone was found a few times. The rearrangement joins TRBV19 to TRBJ1-2, with D tentatively TRBD1 (5 bases). The CDR3 length is 14 residues. The V and J ends lost 7 bases and 2 bases respectively, with 14 bases between them. Germline CDR1 reads LNHDA; CDR2 reads SQIVND (reference sequence). Here the CDR3 DNA reads TGTGCCAGTACCCCACGGGGCCGGAACTATGGCTACACCTTC. This gives the protein CASTPRGRNYGYTF.